A selection of T cell receptor beta chains follows, all from one sample in a study of T cells in Graves' hyperthyroidism and ophthalmopathy. Using its own MiXCR run on the multiplex PCR reads, TCRdb lists one record per CDR3 protein. The sample includes approximately 700,000 distinct CDR3 sequences, 45% of them seen just once. The specimen sequenced was peripheral blood or thyroid tissue (not recorded which). These receptors originate from an adult man with Graves' disease, either hyperthyroidism or ophthalmopathy (not recorded which). Each CDR3 is given with its conserved first and last residue. A D gene is named only where the DNA matches it firmly. Clone size appears in some rows only: once, few, many, or a class for an expanded clone.

size	D	V	J	CDR3	DNA
.	.	TRBV20-1	TRBJ1-4	CSATRQVGEKLFF	TGCAGTGCTACGAGACAGGTCGGGGAAAAACTGTTTTTT
.	.	TRBV29-1	TRBJ1-1	CSVGGFATQNTEAFF	TGCAGCGTGGGGGGTTTTGCCACCCAGAACACTGAAGCTTTCTTT
few	.	TRBV20-1	TRBJ2-5	CSAFIRGKSETQYF	TGCAGTGCTTTCATTAGGGGGAAGTCTGAGACCCAGTACTTC
few	TRBD1	TRBV7-8	TRBJ1-2	CASSRPEQGASYGYTF	TGTGCCAGCAGCCGACCCGAACAGGGGGCGTCCTATGGCTACACCTTC
few	.	TRBV20-1	TRBJ1-2	CSASGGSYGYTF	TGCAGTGCTTCCGGGGGGTCCTATGGCTACACCTTC
few	TRBD2	TRBV7-9	TRBJ2-2	CASSTPGRKAASGTGELFF	TGTGCCAGCAGCACGCCGGGACGAAAAGCGGCTAGCGGGACCGGGGAGCTGTTTTTT
.	TRBD1	TRBV5-1	TRBJ1-6	CASSLRTGANSPLHF	TGCGCCAGCAGCCTCCGGACAGGGGCCAATTCACCCCTCCACTTT
.	.	TRBV12-3/TRBV12-4	TRBJ2-2	CASSHSGLFF	TGTGCCAGCAGCCACTCGGGGCTGTTTTTT
once	.	TRBV9	TRBJ1-2	CASSQRPDPTYGYTF	TGTGCCAGCAGCCAGAGACCGGACCCGACCTATGGCTACACCTTC
few	.	TRBV13	TRBJ2-5	CASSLGLLKGETQYF	TGTGCCAGCAGCTTAGGCCTACTCAAAGGAGAGACCCAGTACTTC
few	.	TRBV20-1	TRBJ1-1	CSARDATGHTEAFF	TGCAGTGCTAGAGATGCTACAGGACACACTGAAGCTTTCTTT
few	.	TRBV7-2	TRBJ1-1	CASSLAYRGAGTEAFF	TGTGCCAGCAGCTTAGCGTATAGGGGCGCTGGCACTGAAGCTTTCTTT
few	.	TRBV20-1	TRBJ2-5	CSARDTLHGETQYF	TGCAGTGCTAGAGATACCCTCCACGGGGAGACCCAGTACTTC
.	.	TRBV7-8	TRBJ2-6	CASSWDRAGGWANVLTF	TGTGCCAGCAGTTGGGACAGGGCGGGAGGATGGGCCAACGTCCTGACTTTC
.	.	TRBV5-1	TRBJ2-7	CASSPAGGSLEQYF	TGCGCCAGCAGCCCAGCAGGGGGGTCCCTCGAGCAGTACTTC
.	.	TRBV7-9	TRBJ2-7	CASSSPEGGYEQYF	TGTGCCAGCAGCTCGCCGGAGGGTGGGTACGAGCAGTACTTC
many	TRBD1	TRBV6-5	TRBJ1-2	CASRTGSYGYTF	TGTGCCAGCAGGACAGGGAGCTATGGCTACACCTTC
few	TRBD2	TRBV20-1	TRBJ2-7	CSAGEWGLAGSYEQYF	TGCAGTGCCGGCGAGTGGGGACTAGCGGGTTCCTACGAGCAGTACTTC
few	TRBD1	TRBV7-2	TRBJ1-4	CASSMGRQGANEKLFF	TGTGCCAGCAGCATGGGACGACAGGGCGCTAATGAAAAACTGTTTTTT
few	.	TRBV7-9	TRBJ1-2	CASSQDVGQLYTF	TGTGCCAGCAGCCAAGATGTCGGACAGTTATACACCTTC
.	.	TRBV25-1	TRBJ2-7	CASLVSGYEQYF	TGTGCCAGCTTAGTGTCAGGCTACGAGCAGTACTTC
.	TRBD1	TRBV29-1	TRBJ1-1	CSVAVGGLAEAFF	TGCAGCGTAGCAGTAGGGGGCTTGGCTGAAGCTTTCTTT
few	TRBD1	TRBV10-3	TRBJ1-1	CASSRDSGLNTEAFF	TGTGCCAGCAGCCGGGACAGCGGACTGAACACTGAAGCTTTCTTT
few	.	TRBV20-1	TRBJ1-6	CSTTGFSSSSYNSPLHF	TGCAGTACTACAGGGTTTTCGTCGAGCTCCTATAATTCACCCCTCCACTTT